The 18 T cell receptor beta chains below were found in one sample sequenced in a study of blood T cell repertoires in COVID-19. TCRdb keeps only in-frame clones here, not all; method: immunoSEQ multiplex PCR. Altogether roughly 53,000 clones are present, about nine tenths being singletons, with the ten largest covering just under 8.5%. What was sequenced was peripheral blood. These receptors came from a middle-aged woman with active COVID-19.

Only one count was recorded for this clone. The chain recombines TRBV6-5 with TRBJ2-1; TRBD2 aligns across 10 bases. The CDR3 spans 13 residues. The V segment lost 10 bases and the J segment 3 bases; nucleotides outside the gene matches: 3. Germline CDR1 and CDR2: MNHEY and SVGAGI. The CDR3 reads CATLAGGYNEQFF. The CDR3, as DNA: TGTGCCACCTTAGCGGGGGGCTACAATGAGCAGTTCTTC.

The V gene is TRBV18, the J gene TRBJ1-2; 7 positions agree with TRBD1. V trimming: 0 bases; J trimming: 7 bases; junction bases outside the gene matches: 8. From germline, CDR1 is KGHSH and CDR2 LQKENI. The CDR3 extends over 15 amino acids. CDR3 DNA sequence: TGTGCCAGCTCACCACCGGCAGGGGGAGAGGGTGGCTACACCTTC. Protein product: CASSPPAGGEGGYTF.

The rearrangement uses TRBV6-6 and TRBJ1-5; a weak D match, TRBD1 (5 bases). This CDR3 spans 15 amino acids. Trimming took 3 bases from V and 6 from J, leaving 15 bases between them. Germline assignment: CDR1 MNHNY and CDR2 SVGAGI (reference sequence). The CDR3 loop reads CASSYYIGASQPQHF. DNA for the CDR3: TGTGCCAGCAGTTATTATATAGGGGCGAGTCAGCCCCAGCATTTT.

The rearrangement links TRBV5-1 to TRBJ2-7, with TRBD2 matching 9 bases. Looked up from germline, CDR1 is SGHRS and CDR2 is YFSETQ. CDR3 length: 15 residues. V gave up 4 bases and J gave up 3 bases; unmatched junction bases: 8. CDR3 DNA sequence: TGCGCCAGCAGCCGGGAGGGGCGGGGGGGCTACGAGCAGTACTTC. This codes for CASSREGRGGYEQYF.

The gene calls are TRBV19 and TRBJ2-3; 8 bases fit TRBD2. The CDR3 totals 17 residues. The V gene's germline CDR1 is LNHDA and CDR2 SQIVND (reference sequence). Trimming removed 2 bases from V and 4 bases from J; junction bases left unmatched: 11. CDR3 sequence: CASSIFAGGFGADTQYF. In DNA form, the CDR3 reads TGTGCCAGTAGTATATTTGCGGGGGGCTTCGGGGCAGATACGCAGTATTTT.

The chain uses TRBV2 and TRBJ2-5, with D possibly TRBD2 on 7 matching bases. Germline loops: CDR1 SNHLY, CDR2 FYNNEI. Trimming left V 8 bases short and J 5 bases short, with 21 bases between. The CDR3 has 15 residues. The CDR3 DNA reads TGTGCCAGCCCAAGCGAGGCGGGGGCGATTGAGACCCAGTACTTC. This sequence encodes CASPSEAGAIETQYF.

This chain joins TRBV9 and TRBJ2-3, with TRBD2 matching over 8 bases. This CDR3 region has 14 residues. CDR1 is SGDLS and CDR2 is YYNGEE in the germline V gene. Trimming at V came to 3 bases and at J to 6 bases, leaving 6 bases not matched to a gene. The CDR3: CASSAGLAFDTQYF. As DNA, the CDR3 is TGTGCCAGCAGCGCCGGACTAGCTTTCGATACGCAGTATTTT.

The chain is built from TRBV2 and TRBJ1-5; 7 positions agree with TRBD1. The V and J ends lost 7 bases and 0 bases, in that order; junction bases with no gene match: 9. Germline V gene sequence: CDR1 SNHLY, CDR2 FYNNEI. The CDR3 covers 16 residues. The CDR3 DNA sequence: TGTGCCAGCACCCCCAGGGGGACAGTTAGCAATCAGCCCCAGCATTTT. Translated: CASTPRGTVSNQPQHF.

The rearrangement links TRBV7-9 to TRBJ1-1; no clear D. Germline lookup yields CDR1 SEHNR and CDR2 FQNEAQ (reference sequence). Trimming took off 3 bases at V and 6 bases at J, with 14 bases between the two ends. This CDR3 is built from 14 residues. CDR3 protein: CASSLGGINPEAFF. DNA for the CDR3: TGTGCCAGCAGCTTGGGAGGGATTAACCCTGAAGCTTTCTTT.

The V and J genes are TRBV18 and TRBJ2-7; TRBD1 aligns across 11 bases. The CDR3 sequence is 14 residues long. V lost 2 bases to trimming and J lost 7 bases; unmatched junction nucleotides: 4. Germline assignment: CDR1 KGHSH and CDR2 LQKENI. The CDR3 bases are TGTGCCAGCTCACCAGGACAGGGGGCGGAAGAGCAGTACTTC. Translated: CASSPGQGAEEQYF.

The CDR3 region is CASSTWTSLETQYF. DNA of the CDR3: TGTGCCAGCAGTACCTGGACTAGTCTCGAGACCCAGTACTTC. V gene TRBV6-5 combines with J gene TRBJ2-5; 7 bases are a match to TRBD2. Per the germline V gene, CDR1 is MNHEY and CDR2 is SVGAGI. Trimming removed 5 bases from V and 5 bases from J; junction bases left unmatched: 8. CDR3 length: 14 residues.

The chain carries TRBV5-8 and TRBJ1-2, with D maybe TRBD1 (5 bases). Trimming shortened V by 4 bases and J by 8 bases, and 9 bases separated the two germline ends. Germline CDR1 and CDR2: SGHTS and YDEGEE. This CDR3 has 11 amino acids. CDR3 loop: CASSPDTGYTF. In DNA form, the CDR3 reads TGTGCCAGCAGCCCGGACACGGGCTACACCTTC.

The V gene is TRBV30, the J gene TRBJ2-2; D possibly corresponds to TRBD2 (5 bases). Germline CDR1 GTSNPN, CDR2 SVGIG (reference sequence). With 0 bases removed from V and 2 bases from J, the gap between germline ends came to 10 bases. The CDR3 spans 15 residues. The CDR3: CAWSVGLINTGELFF. The CDR3, as DNA: TGTGCCTGGAGTGTAGGACTGATAAACACCGGGGAGCTGTTTTTT.

The V gene is TRBV7-9, the J gene TRBJ2-3; 8 nucleotides line up with TRBD2. This CDR3 has 17 residues. The V gene end was trimmed by 6 bases and the J gene end by 4 bases; junction bases not matched to a gene: 15. Germline loops: CDR1 SEHNR, CDR2 FQNEAQ (reference sequence). The CDR3 loop is CASSPGSTGGSADTQYF. In nucleotides, the CDR3 is TGTGCCAGCAGTCCCGGGTCTACGGGGGGGAGCGCAGATACGCAGTATTTT.

The rearrangement joins TRBV12-1 to TRBJ2-1; the table names TRBD2, a call not compared with the DNA. TRBV12-1 is a pseudogene. CDR3 size: 17 residues. DNA of the CDR3: TGTGCCAGCAGTCTTCACTCAGCGGGGGGGCCCTACAATGAGCAGTTCTTC. It yields the protein CASSLHSAGGPYNEQFF.

J is TRBJ1-3 and V is TRBV6-5, with D possibly TRBD1 on 6 matching bases. CDR1 is MNHEY, CDR2 SVGAGI, per germline. Trimming shortened V by 2 bases and J by 4 bases, and 6 bases separated the two germline ends. This CDR3 is 13 amino acids long. CDR3 nucleotides: TGTGCCAGCAGTTACGACAGGGGAAACACCATATATTTT. Translated: CASSYDRGNTIYF.

The chain has TRBV18 and TRBJ2-7; D might be TRBD1 (5 bases). This CDR3 spans 16 amino acids. V lost 1 base, J lost 0 bases, and 13 bases lay in between. Germline lookup yields CDR1 KGHSH and CDR2 LQKENI. The CDR3 sequence: CASSPRGPEASYEQYF. The DNA for the CDR3 is TGTGCCAGCTCACCACGGGGCCCTGAAGCCTCCTACGAGCAGTACTTC.

This clone has a single count. The rearrangement links TRBV7-9 to TRBJ2-4; TRBD1 agrees at 10 bases. CDR1 and CDR2 from the germline V gene are SEHNR and FQNEAQ (reference sequence). The CDR3 has 16 residues. With 0 bases clipped from V and 8 bases from J, the junction kept 7 bases outside the gene matches. Here the CDR3 DNA reads TGTGCCAGCAGCTTAGCATTAGGGACAGGGGTGGACATTCAGTACTTC. Residues: CASSLALGTGVDIQYF.